This passage covers 27 T cell receptor beta chains from one sample sequenced in a study of cytomegalovirus exposure and HLA in healthy donors. PCR primers comprised 60 Vbeta and 13 Jbeta primers. Measured with immunoSEQ multiplex PCR; TCRdb has only the in-frame clones, and not every one. The data contain 95,000 to 150,000 clones, about 80% of them singletons. Material: PBMCs. Receptors were obtained from a man aged 30 to 39 in good health and CMV-seropositive.

CDR3 protein: CASSHAPGQVSGANVLTF. DNA for the CDR3: TGCGCCAGCAGCCACGCCCCGGGACAGGTCTCTGGGGCCAACGTCCTGACTTTC. The chain recombines TRBV4-1 with TRBJ2-6, with TRBD1 identical over 8 bases. Germline trimming cut 3 bases from V and 0 bases from J; bases unmatched to any gene: 7. The germline V gene has CDR1 MGHRA and CDR2 YSYEKL. CDR3 length: 18 amino acids.

The chain carries TRBV7-8 and TRBJ2-2; 7 bases line up with TRBD1. This CDR3 region has 16 residues. From germline, CDR1 is SGHVS and CDR2 FQNEAQ. Trimming cost V 0 bases and J 0 bases; bases outside gene matches: 1. The chain's CDR3 is CASSLAGQTNTGELFF. The CDR3 DNA reads TGTGCCAGCAGCTTAGCGGGACAGACGAACACCGGGGAGCTGTTTTTT.

In regard to this clone: Within the sample, other DNA sequences also encode this same CDR3. This chain uses TRBV5-1 with TRBJ1-3; maybe TRBD1 (5 bases). The CDR3 has 14 residues. CDR1 and CDR2 (germline): SGHRS, YFSETQ. Trimming stripped 3 bases from V and 0 bases from J, with 7 bases between. CDR3 DNA: TGCGCCAGCAGCTCCCAGGGCTCTGGAAACACCATATATTTT. Its translation is CASSSQGSGNTIYF.

The chain recombines TRBV18 with TRBJ2-2; 8 bases fit TRBD2. The CDR3 has 16 residues. CDR1 is KGHSH and CDR2 is LQKENI in the germline V gene. J lost 1 base, V lost 0 bases, and 1 base had no gene match. DNA for the CDR3: TGTGCCAGCTCACCACCTCTAGCGGGGAACACCGGGGAGCTGTTTTTT. Its translation is CASSPPLAGNTGELFF. Complete variable domain (other parts from reference TRBV18 and TRBJ2-2): NAGVMQNPRHLVRRRGQEARLRCSPMKGHSHVYWYRQLPEEGLKFMVYLQKENIIDESGMPKERFSAEFPKEGPSILRIQQVVRGDSAAYFCASSPPLAGNTGELFFGEGSRLTVL.

This clone was counted between two and nine times. This CDR3 reads CASSVGNSADTQYF. The CDR3 DNA sequence: TGTGCCAGCAGCGTAGGAAATAGTGCAGATACGCAGTATTTT. The gene calls are TRBV9 and TRBJ2-3; D is unresolved. V dropped 0 bases and J dropped 4 bases, with 9 bases sitting between them. The germline V gene encodes CDR1 SGDLS and CDR2 YYNGEE. The CDR3 is made up of 14 amino acids. The variable domain in full, with the rest retrieved from reference TRBV9 and TRBJ2-3, is DSGVTQTPKHLITATGQRVTLRCSPRSGDLSVYWYQQSLDQGLQFLIQYYNGEERAKGNILERFSAQQFPDLHSELNLSSLELGDSALYFCASSVGNSADTQYFGPGTRLTVL.

V usage is TRBV5-8 and J usage is TRBJ1-1; D is ambiguous. V gave up 3 bases and J gave up 4 bases, with 7 bases separating them. Germline CDR1 SGHTS, CDR2 YDEGEE. The CDR3 is 12 amino acids. The CDR3 loop reads CASSSGFTEAFF. CDR3 coding DNA: TGTGCCAGCAGCTCCGGGTTCACTGAAGCTTTCTTT.

The rearrangement joins TRBV6-1 to TRBJ1-1; a possible D gene is TRBD1 (6 bases). Trimming took 8 bases from V and 1 from J, leaving 11 bases between them. Germline CDR1 reads MNHNS; CDR2 reads SASEGT. The CDR3 covers 13 residues. The CDR3 is CASGWGQNTEAFF. The CDR3 region has the DNA TGTGCCAGCGGATGGGGACAGAACACTGAAGCTTTCTTT.

The chain links TRBV21-1 to TRBJ2-1; the table's TRBD1 call for D was not verified on the DNA. TRBV21-1 is recorded as a pseudogene. This CDR3 region has 13 residues. CDR3 sequence reads: CASTRQGDNEQFF. The CDR3 DNA follows: TGTGCCAGCACTCGACAGGGGGACAATGAGCAGTTCTTC.

The rearrangement joins TRBV11-1 to TRBJ1-2; TRBD1 agrees at 7 bases. This CDR3 is 13 amino acids long. Trimming cost V 8 bases and J 4 bases; bases outside gene matches: 7. Looked up from germline, CDR1 is SGHAT and CDR2 is FQDESV (reference sequence). CDR3 amino acids: CASAGTAIYGYTF. The CDR3 nucleotides read TGTGCCAGCGCTGGGACAGCGATCTATGGCTACACCTTC.

This clone was recorded only once. The V gene is TRBV29-1, the J gene TRBJ1-1; possible D gene TRBD1, 6 bases. V gave up 0 bases and J gave up 8 bases, with 10 bases separating them. The germline gives CDR1 SQVTM, CDR2 ANQGSEA. The CDR3 has 12 residues. The CDR3 spells CSVEEFGGEAFF. In DNA form, the CDR3 reads TGCAGCGTTGAAGAATTTGGGGGCGAAGCTTTCTTT.

The CDR3 reads CASSLRDRGPIYGYTF. Here the CDR3 DNA reads TGTGCCAGCAGCCTCCGGGACAGGGGTCCCATCTATGGCTACACCTTC. The rearrangement uses TRBV5-6 and TRBJ1-2; 10 nucleotides match TRBD1. The CDR3 is 16 residues long. The V gene's germline CDR1 is SGHDT and CDR2 YYEEEE. Trimming cost V 4 bases and J 4 bases; bases outside gene matches: 10.

With respect to this clone: No conserved phenylalanine or tryptophan ends this CDR3, so it is likely a read error. The V and J genes are TRBV19 and TRBJ1-6, with 8 bases lining up with TRBD1. The CDR3 covers 16 residues. Trimming removed 5 bases from V and 3 bases from J; junction bases left unmatched: 6. In germline, CDR1 is LNHDA, CDR2 SQIVND (reference sequence). The CDR3 loop reads CASSVMTGVYNSPLHL. The CDR3 DNA reads as TGTGCCAGTAGTGTCATGACAGGGGTCTATAATTCACCCCTCCACCTT.

The chain joins TRBV2 to TRBJ2-6; TRBD1 is a possible D gene (6 bases). Germline values: CDR1 SNHLY, CDR2 FYNNEI. Between the trimmed V and J ends, which lost 9 bases and 0 bases, there was a span of 12 bases. CDR3 size: 15 residues. CDR3 loop: CASPGQDSGANVLTF. CDR3 nucleotides: TGTGCCAGTCCGGGACAAGACTCTGGGGCCAACGTCCTGACTTTC.

The chain joins TRBV9 to TRBJ1-6; no clear D gene. The CDR3 is made up of 12 amino acids. The germline gives CDR1 SGDLS, CDR2 YYNGEE. V was pared by 7 bases and J by 7 bases, with 9 bases between. This CDR3 is CASGHQNSPLHF. DNA for the CDR3: TGTGCCAGCGGCCATCAAAATTCACCCCTCCACTTT. Using reference TRBV9 and TRBJ1-6 for the parts outside the CDR3, the full variable domain is DSGVTQTPKHLITATGQRVTLRCSPRSGDLSVYWYQQSLDQGLQFLIQYYNGEERAKGNILERFSAQQFPDLHSELNLSSLELGDSALYFCASGHQNSPLHFGNGTRLTVT.

The chain joins TRBV7-8 to TRBJ2-5, with D unclear. Between the trimmed V and J ends, which lost 5 bases and 3 bases, there was a span of 16 bases. Germline V lookup: CDR1 SGHVS, CDR2 FQNEAQ. The CDR3 has 15 amino acids. The CDR3 protein is CASSLPPQVEETQYF. CDR3 nucleotide sequence: TGTGCCAGCAGCCTTCCCCCCCAGGTGGAAGAGACCCAGTACTTC.

The rearrangement uses TRBV9 and TRBJ1-1; D is unclear. CDR1 SGDLS and CDR2 YYNGEE come from the germline V gene. Trimming pared 0 bases from V and 0 bases from J, leaving 9 bases between. The CDR3 consists of 15 residues. The DNA of the CDR3 is TGTGCCAGCAGCGTAGGCGGCAAAATGAACACTGAAGCTTTCTTT. This encodes CASSVGGKMNTEAFF.

The genes are TRBV6-5 and TRBJ1-1; TRBD1 aligns across 8 bases. This CDR3 comprises 15 residues. V shed 6 bases and J 0 bases; nucleotides not matched to a gene: 6. The germline V gene encodes CDR1 MNHEY and CDR2 SVGAGI. This chain's CDR3 is CASRNRQGMNTEAFF. CDR3 DNA: TGTGCCAGCAGAAACAGACAGGGGATGAACACTGAAGCTTTCTTT.

Of note for this clone: The sample carries other DNA sequences with the same CDR3. V is TRBV18 and J is TRBJ2-3; 13 bases line up with TRBD2. This CDR3 contains 16 residues. The V segment lost 3 bases and the J segment 1 base; nucleotides outside the gene matches: 1. CDR1 KGHSH and CDR2 LQKENI come from the germline V gene. This chain's CDR3 is CASSPGTSGGTDTQYF. The CDR3, as DNA: TGTGCCAGCTCACCGGGGACTAGCGGGGGCACAGATACGCAGTATTTT.

This chain joins TRBV4-1 and TRBJ2-5, with TRBD1 matching 9 bases. The CDR3 loop spans 17 amino acids. The junction had 9 bases not matched to a gene; V was cut back by 0 bases and J by 4 bases. The V gene's germline CDR1 is MGHRA and CDR2 YSYEKL. The CDR3: CASSQDRGQGGGETQYF. In nucleotides, the CDR3 is TGCGCCAGCAGCCAAGATAGGGGACAGGGTGGAGGAGAGACCCAGTACTTC.

In DNA form, the CDR3 reads TGCGCCAGCAGCCACTCCGGGACTAGTGATCCCCCCGAGCAGTTCTTC. Amino acids: CASSHSGTSDPPEQFF. The J gene is TRBJ2-1, the V gene TRBV4-1; 8 bases agree with TRBD2. The CDR3 is 16 residues long. The V gene's germline CDR1 is MGHRA and CDR2 YSYEKL. V was clipped by 3 bases and J by 10 bases; unmatched bases: 14.

The table lists this clone with a few counts. CDR3 sequence reads: CASSLDGGGTGSGANVLTF. CDR3 in DNA: TGCGCCAGCAGCTTGGACGGTGGAGGTACTGGGTCTGGGGCCAACGTCCTGACTTTC. V gene TRBV5-1 combines with J gene TRBJ2-6, with D perhaps matching TRBD2 (5 bases). The V gene's germline CDR1 is SGHRS and CDR2 YFSETQ. The CDR3 contains 19 residues. V lost 0 bases, J lost 1 base, and 17 bases lay in between.

This chain uses TRBV6-1 with TRBJ1-5; a possible D gene is TRBD1 (6 bases). The germline CDR1 and CDR2 sequences are MNHNS and SASEGT. This CDR3 region has 18 residues. Trimming left V 1 base short and J 2 bases short, with 18 bases between. CDR3 region: CASSEGRPGAMRNQPQHF. The DNA for the CDR3 is TGTGCCAGCAGTGAAGGTCGCCCAGGGGCAATGCGCAATCAGCCCCAGCATTTT.

The chain joins TRBV6-5 to TRBJ1-1, with unresolved D. The germline gives CDR1 MNHEY, CDR2 SVGAGI. The CDR3 is 11 amino acids. Between the trimmed V and J ends, which lost 6 bases and 8 bases, there was a span of 10 bases. Here the CDR3 reads CASRLDGEAFF. The CDR3 coding sequence is TGTGCCAGCAGACTAGACGGGGAAGCTTTCTTT.

This chain joins TRBV5-1 and TRBJ2-1; a weak D match, TRBD1 (5 bases). The V gene lost 0 bases and the J gene lost 7 bases, with 5 bases spanning the gap. The CDR3 spans 12 residues. Germline CDR1 SGHRS, CDR2 YFSETQ. CDR3 coding DNA: TGCGCCAGCAGCTTGGCAGGGAATGAGCAGTTCTTC. It yields the protein CASSLAGNEQFF.

The rearrangement links TRBV6-1 to TRBJ1-5, with 8 nucleotides matching TRBD1. This CDR3 has 15 amino acids. Germline V gene sequence: CDR1 MNHNS, CDR2 SASEGT. Trimming cost V 4 bases and J 5 bases; bases outside gene matches: 7. CDR3 nucleotides: TGTGCCAGCAGTGCCTGGACAGGGACGGATCAGCCCCAGCATTTT. Its protein is CASSAWTGTDQPQHF.

This chain joins TRBV29-1 and TRBJ1-2, with D maybe TRBD1 (5 bases). Germline V lookup: CDR1 SQVTM, CDR2 ANQGSEA. With 3 bases removed from V and 4 bases from J, the gap between germline ends came to 12 bases. CDR3 size: 13 residues. CDR3 in DNA: TGCAGCGTTGACTCCGACAGCTCCTATGGCTACACCTTC. Its protein is CSVDSDSSYGYTF. Complete variable domain (other parts from reference TRBV29-1 and TRBJ1-2): SAVISQKPSRDICQRGTSLTIQCQVDSQVTMMFWYRQQPGQSLTLIATANQGSEATYESGFVIDKFPISRPNLTFSTLTVSNMSPEDSSIYLCSVDSDSSYGYTFGSGTRLTVV.

For this clone: An end of the junction differs from the germline gene, which may be a read error. The J gene is TRBJ2-6, the V gene TRBV12-5, with D tentatively TRBD1 (5 bases). The CDR3 runs to 16 residues. In germline, CDR1 is LGHNT, CDR2 FRNRAP. The CDR3 loop reads CASGRDPSSGANGLTF. The CDR3 DNA reads TGTGCTAGTGGGCGTGACCCGAGCTCTGGGGCCAACGGCCTGACTTTC.